These T cell receptor beta chains were read from a single sample in a study of siplizumab effects on memory and regulatory T cells. The data were produced by immunoSEQ multiplex PCR, yet TCRdb's version contains in-frame clones alone and is incomplete. Here the sample spans over 65,000 clones, roughly 93% being singletons. Sequencing was carried out using CD8+ T cells sorted from blood. The receptors stem from a human donor in good health. Both conserved end residues are part of each CDR3. Fields, in order: CDR3 DNA, CDR3 protein, J gene, D gene, V gene, clone size. D genes are given only for firm matches. Clone size is not always given. Where it is, it says once, few, many or a class for expanded clones.

TGTGCCAGCAGTGAACAGATATCCTATGGCTACACCTTC | CASSEQISYGYTF | TRBJ1-2 | - | TRBV25-1 | -
TGCGCCAGCAGCCAAGGGGGGGGGCAGCCCCAGCATTTT | CASSQGGGQPQHF | TRBJ1-5 | - | TRBV4-1 | -
TGTGCCAGCAGCTTGTTCCCAGACGGGGAGCAGTTCTTC | CASSLFPDGEQFF | TRBJ2-1 | - | TRBV5-6 | -
TGTGCCTGGAGTGTCAGGGGGAATGAGCAGTTCTTC | CAWSVRGNEQFF | TRBJ2-1 | TRBD1 | TRBV30 | -
TGCGCCAGCAGCTATTCCTACAATGAGCAGTTCTTC | CASSYSYNEQFF | TRBJ2-1 | - | TRBV5-1 | -
TGTGCCAGTAGTTGGGGACAGACCTATGGCTACACCTTC | CASSWGQTYGYTF | TRBJ1-2 | TRBD1 | TRBV19 | -
TGTGCCAGCACCGGGGGGGCGGCAGATACGCAGTATTTT | CASTGGAADTQYF | TRBJ2-3 | TRBD2 | TRBV9 | -
TGCGCCAGCAGCCAAGATCCGGGGGCCACTGAAGCTTTCTTT | CASSQDPGATEAFF | TRBJ1-1 | - | TRBV4-3 | -
TGTGCCAGCAGGGGACAAGTTGAAGCTTTCTTT | CASRGQVEAFF | TRBJ1-1 | - | TRBV6-5 | -
TGTGCCAGCAGTGAGCCCGGGACAGGGCCTAATGAGCAGTTCTTC | CASSEPGTGPNEQFF | TRBJ2-1 | TRBD1 | TRBV25-1 | -
TGTGCCAGCAGCCGGGACAGGGCGTACCAAGAGACCCAGTACTTC | CASSRDRAYQETQYF | TRBJ2-5 | TRBD1 | TRBV6-6 | -
TGTGCCAGCAGCTCATCAGGGAACGGGGAGCTGTTTTTT | CASSSSGNGELFF | TRBJ2-2 | - | TRBV7-9 | once
TGTGCCAGCAGCCACTGGGACCCTCAGGATGAAAAACTGTTTTTT | CASSHWDPQDEKLFF | TRBJ1-4 | - | TRBV9 | -
TGCAGCGTTGAGGCCCCAAGCTCTGGGGCCAACGTCCTGACTTTC | CSVEAPSSGANVLTF | TRBJ2-6 | - | TRBV29-1 | once
TGTGCCAGCAGTGCGGGCGGGTTCAATCAGCCCCAGCATTTT | CASSAGGFNQPQHF | TRBJ1-5 | - | TRBV2 | -
TGTGCCAGCAGCTTAGCGGGGGCCGCCTACAATGAGCAGTTCTTC | CASSLAGAAYNEQFF | TRBJ2-1 | - | TRBV11-1 | -
TGTGCCAGCAGCTTATGGCGGGGGAATTACAATGAGCAGTTCTTC | CASSLWRGNYNEQFF | TRBJ2-1 | TRBD2 | TRBV11-3 | -
TGCGCCAGCAGCCTTGACAGCCTTAATGAAAAACTGTTTTTT | CASSLDSLNEKLFF | TRBJ1-4 | - | TRBV4-1 | once
TGTGCCAGCAGCTTAGTGGGCGGCGAAGTGGATACGCAGTATTTT | CASSLVGGEVDTQYF | TRBJ2-3 | - | TRBV11-2 | -
TGTGCCAGCAGTCCCACCCCGGACTATGGCTACACCTTC | CASSPTPDYGYTF | TRBJ1-2 | - | TRBV27 | once
TGTGCCAGCAGCCCCCTAAAGCAGGGGCCCTATGGCTACACCTTC | CASSPLKQGPYGYTF | TRBJ1-2 | - | TRBV4-2 | -
TGTGCCAGCAGCCCGGGACGGAGGGGCACTGAAGCTTTCTTT | CASSPGRRGTEAFF | TRBJ1-1 | - | TRBV28 | -
TGTGCCAGCAGCTTTGCCACCCGGGGGGGGACTAGCACAGATACGCAGTATTTT | CASSFATRGGTSTDTQYF | TRBJ2-3 | TRBD2 | TRBV11-2 | -
TGTGCCAGCAGCCCCCCCCGGGAGGGTGAAGCTTTCTTT | CASSPPREGEAFF | TRBJ1-1 | - | TRBV9 | -
TGTGCCAGCAGTTTCCGGGACAGGGGTGAAAAACTGTTTTTT | CASSFRDRGEKLFF | TRBJ1-4 | TRBD1 | TRBV27 | once
TGCGCCAGCAGCCAAGCAGGGGACGGTCAGCCCCAGCATTTT | CASSQAGDGQPQHF | TRBJ1-5 | - | TRBV4-1 | -
TGTGCCAGCAGTGACCGGGGGAGCACAGATACGCAGTATTTT | CASSDRGSTDTQYF | TRBJ2-3 | - | TRBV6-4 | few
TGCACCAGCAGCCAAGCCTCAGGGGCGGACTTATATAATTCACCCCTCCACTTT | CTSSQASGADLYNSPLHF | TRBJ1-6 | - | TRBV1 | -
TGTGCCAGCAGCTTAGTGCCCGGTGCAAACAATGAGCAGTTCTTC | CASSLVPGANNEQFF | TRBJ2-1 | - | TRBV7-2 | -
TGTGCCAGCAGCTGGCTAGCGGGGGACTCCTACAATGAGCAGTTCTTC | CASSWLAGDSYNEQFF | TRBJ2-1 | TRBD2 | TRBV7-8 | -
TGTGCCAGCAGCGCTGATACCGGACAGGTTAGTCAGCCCCAGCATTTT | CASSADTGQVSQPQHF | TRBJ1-5 | TRBD1 | TRBV7-9 | -
TGTGCCAGCATTAGCGGGGGCCTCCCCACAGATACGCAGTATTTT | CASISGGLPTDTQYF | TRBJ2-3 | TRBD2 | TRBV2 | -
TGCGCCAGCAGCGTTAGGGGACTCGGAGATAATTCACCCCTCCACTTT | CASSVRGLGDNSPLHF | TRBJ1-6 | - | TRBV5-1 | few
TGTGCCTGGACTAATAATTCACCCCTCCACTTT | CAWTNNSPLHF | TRBJ1-6 | - | TRBV30 | -
TGTGCCTGGAGTGTGTTCTTGGGGACACTGAACACTGAAGCTTTCTTT | CAWSVFLGTLNTEAFF | TRBJ1-1 | - | TRBV30 | once
TGTGCCAACTCACAGGGGATAGGCACTGAAGCTTTCTTT | CANSQGIGTEAFF | TRBJ1-1 | TRBD1 | TRBV6-1 | -